This entry features one T cell receptor beta chain sequence. The data were obtained in a study of T-cell reconstitution after alpha-beta-depleted transplantation in children. As it was prepared, the TCRbeta library received unique molecular identifiers. TCRdb ran MiXCR on the PCR reads and lists one entry per CDR3 protein. The data contain roughly 500,000 distinct CDR3 sequences, around a third of them singletons. Germline values: CDR1 MNHEY, CDR2 SVGEGT. With V trimmed by 7 bases and J by 1 base, 12 bases remained unmatched. The CDR3 length is 17 residues. The TCR originated in a human donor who donated a stem cell graft to a child with aplastic anemia. The chain is built from TRBV6-2 or TRBV6-3 and TRBJ2-1; 8 bases map to TRBD2. Sequenced material: PBMCs from the stem cell graft donor, taken from the stem cell graft. The CDR3 here is CASKAGGREGSYNEQFF. The DNA of the CDR3 is TGTGCCAGCAAGGCGGGGGGACGGGAGGGTTCCTACAATGAGCAGTTCTTC.